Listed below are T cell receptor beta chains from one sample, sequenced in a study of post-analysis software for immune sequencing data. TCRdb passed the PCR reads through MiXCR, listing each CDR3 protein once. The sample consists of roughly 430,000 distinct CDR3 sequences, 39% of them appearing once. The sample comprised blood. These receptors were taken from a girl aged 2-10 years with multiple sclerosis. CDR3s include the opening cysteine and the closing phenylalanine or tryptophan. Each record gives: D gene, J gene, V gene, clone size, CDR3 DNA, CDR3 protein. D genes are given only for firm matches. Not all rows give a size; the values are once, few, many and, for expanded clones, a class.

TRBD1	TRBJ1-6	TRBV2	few	TGTGCCAGCAGCCGAGACAGGGTTATCGGTTCACCCCTCCACTTT	CASSRDRVIGSPLHF
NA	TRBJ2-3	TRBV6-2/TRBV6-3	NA	TGTGCCAGCAGTTACGTTCTTATCGCGGCGTTTATTTTCACAGATACGCAGTATTTT	CASSYVLIAAFIFTDTQYF
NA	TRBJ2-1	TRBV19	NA	TGTGCCAGTAGCTCCCAGGCAGGCAGGGATGAGCAGTTCTTC	CASSSQAGRDEQFF
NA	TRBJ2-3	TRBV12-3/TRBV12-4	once	TGTGCCAGCAGTCTAATGGCACGGGTTAGAACAGATACGCAGTATTTT	CASSLMARVRTDTQYF
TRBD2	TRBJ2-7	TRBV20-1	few	TGCAGTGCTCGAAGACTAGCGGGGGGCCTACCTTCCTACGAGCAGTACTTC	CSARRLAGGLPSYEQYF
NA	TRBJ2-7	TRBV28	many	TGTGCCAGCAGTGACTATGAGCAGTACTTC	CASSDYEQYF
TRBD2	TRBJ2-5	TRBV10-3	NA	TGTGCCATCAGTGAGTCGCTAGCGGGGGGTATAGAGACCCAGTACTTC	CAISESLAGGIETQYF
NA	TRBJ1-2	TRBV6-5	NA	TGTGCCAGCAGTTACACAGCGCCTAACTATGGCTACACCTTC	CASSYTAPNYGYTF
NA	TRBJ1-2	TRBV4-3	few	TGCGCCAGCAGCCAAGGACAGAAAAGCTTAAACTATGGCTACACCTTC	CASSQGQKSLNYGYTF
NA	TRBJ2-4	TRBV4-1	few	TGCGCCAGCAGCCCTTCCCAGCTCCGGGACAAGCAAAACATTCAGTACTTC	CASSPSQLRDKQNIQYF
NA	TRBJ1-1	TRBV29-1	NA	TGCAGCGTGTTCGGGACCTCGAACACTGAAGCTTTCTTT	CSVFGTSNTEAFF
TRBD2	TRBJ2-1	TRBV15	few	TGTGCCACCAGCAGAGATGCAGCGGGAGGTTCCTACAATGAGCAGTTCTTC	CATSRDAAGGSYNEQFF
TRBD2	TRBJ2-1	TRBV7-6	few	TGTGCCAGCAGCCGACTAGCGGGGGGGCGTAATGAGCAGTTCTTC	CASSRLAGGRNEQFF
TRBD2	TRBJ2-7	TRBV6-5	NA	TGTGCCAGCAGACTCTCCATCGGGAGGCACGAGCAGTACTTC	CASRLSIGRHEQYF
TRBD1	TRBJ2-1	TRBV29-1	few	TGCAGCGTTGACGGAGGGACAGGGGCCTACAATGAGCAGTTCTTC	CSVDGGTGAYNEQFF
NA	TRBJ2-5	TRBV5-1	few	TGCGCCAGCAGCTTGGCCTTGGCGGCGTTTCAAGAGACCCAGTACTTC	CASSLALAAFQETQYF
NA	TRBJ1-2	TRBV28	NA	TGTGCCAGCAGTTCGACCGACGGAGCCCTTAACTATGGCTACACCTTC	CASSSTDGALNYGYTF
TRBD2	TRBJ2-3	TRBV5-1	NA	TGCGCCAGCAGCTCACCGGGACTAGCGGGGGCCCTCACAGATACGCAGTATTTT	CASSSPGLAGALTDTQYF
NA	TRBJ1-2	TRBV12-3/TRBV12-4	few	TGTGCCAGCAGTCCCCAGACAGGAAATACTAACTATGGCTACACCTTC	CASSPQTGNTNYGYTF
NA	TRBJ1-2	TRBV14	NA	TGTGCCAGCAGACCTTATGGCTACACCTTC	CASRPYGYTF
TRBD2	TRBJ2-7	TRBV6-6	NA	TGTGCCAGCAGACCCGGGGGGGGCATCTACGAGCAGTACTTC	CASRPGGGIYEQYF
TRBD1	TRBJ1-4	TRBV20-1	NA	TGCAGTGTAGACAGGGGGGATGAAAAACTGTTTTTT	CSVDRGDEKLFF
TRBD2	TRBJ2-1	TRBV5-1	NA	TGCGCCAGCAGCTTTCCTGAGCGGGGGGCCCTCAATGAGCAGTTCTTC	CASSFPERGALNEQFF
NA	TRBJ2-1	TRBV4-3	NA	TGCGCCAGCAGCCAAGATGGGTACAGGGAGTTCTACAATGAGCAGTTCTTC	CASSQDGYREFYNEQFF
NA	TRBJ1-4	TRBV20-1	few	TGCAGTGCTAGAGATTTTGAGGGTATAGAGACTAATGAAAAACTGTTTTTT	CSARDFEGIETNEKLFF
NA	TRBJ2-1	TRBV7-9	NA	TGTGCCAGCAGCTTATTCGGGGGCAGCTCCTACAATGAGCAGTTCTTC	CASSLFGGSSYNEQFF
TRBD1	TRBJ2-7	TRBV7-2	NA	TGTGCCAGCAGCTGGGGACAGGTTATCAACGAGCAGTACTTC	CASSWGQVINEQYF
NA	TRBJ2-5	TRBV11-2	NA	TGTGCCAGCACCCGCATGCCGGAGGAACAAGAGACCCAGTACTTC	CASTRMPEEQETQYF
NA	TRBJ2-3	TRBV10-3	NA	TGTGCCATCTCCCCCCCAAACACCAGGAAGTATTTT	CAISPPNTRKYF
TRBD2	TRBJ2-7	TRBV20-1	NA	TGCAGTGCTAGACGTAGGGCTAGCGGGAGTGTAACCTACGAGCAGTACTTC	CSARRRASGSVTYEQYF
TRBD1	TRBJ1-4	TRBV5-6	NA	TGTGCCAGCAGCTTGGCAGGGGGCTCTAATGAAAAACTGTTTTTT	CASSLAGGSNEKLFF
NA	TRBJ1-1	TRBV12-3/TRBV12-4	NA	TGTGCCAGCAGTTTTCCCCAGGCCCCCGAGGGGTTCACTGAAGCTTTCTTT	CASSFPQAPEGFTEAFF
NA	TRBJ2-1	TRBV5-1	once	TGCGCCAGCACCCAAGCGACAGGGAGGTACAATGAGCAGTTCTTC	CASTQATGRYNEQFF
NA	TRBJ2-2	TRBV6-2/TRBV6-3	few	TGTGCCAGCAGTTACCAGGGCTCCGGGGAGCTGTTTTTT	CASSYQGSGELFF
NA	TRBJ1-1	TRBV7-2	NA	TGTGCCAGCAGCTTAGTCGCCTCGTTGAACACTGAAGCTTTCTTT	CASSLVASLNTEAFF